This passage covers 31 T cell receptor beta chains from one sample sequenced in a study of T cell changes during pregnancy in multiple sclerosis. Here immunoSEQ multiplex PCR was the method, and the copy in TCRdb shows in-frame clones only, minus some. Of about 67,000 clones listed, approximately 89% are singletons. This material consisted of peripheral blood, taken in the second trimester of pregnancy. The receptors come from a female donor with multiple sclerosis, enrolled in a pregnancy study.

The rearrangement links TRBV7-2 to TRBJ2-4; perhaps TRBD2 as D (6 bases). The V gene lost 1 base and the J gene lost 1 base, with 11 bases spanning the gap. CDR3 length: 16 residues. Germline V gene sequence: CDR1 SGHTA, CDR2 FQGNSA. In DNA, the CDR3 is TGTGCCAGCAGCTTAGGGGCCAGCGGGGCCAAAAACATTCAGTACTTC. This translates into CASSLGASGAKNIQYF.

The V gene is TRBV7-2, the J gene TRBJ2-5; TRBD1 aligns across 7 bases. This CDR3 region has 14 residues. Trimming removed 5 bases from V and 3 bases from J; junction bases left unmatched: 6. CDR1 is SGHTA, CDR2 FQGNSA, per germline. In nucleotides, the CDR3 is TGTGCCAGCAGCCCCGTAGACAGGGAAGAGACCCAGTACTTC. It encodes CASSPVDREETQYF.

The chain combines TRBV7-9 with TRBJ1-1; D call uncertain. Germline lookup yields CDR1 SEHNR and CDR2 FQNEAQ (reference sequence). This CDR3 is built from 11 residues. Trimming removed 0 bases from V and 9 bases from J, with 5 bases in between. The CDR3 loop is CASSLAQQAFF. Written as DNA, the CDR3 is TGTGCCAGCAGCTTAGCACAGCAAGCTTTCTTT. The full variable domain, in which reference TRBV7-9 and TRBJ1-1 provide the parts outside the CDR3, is DTGVSQNPRHKITKRGQNVTFRCDPISEHNRLYWYRQTLGQGPEFLTYFQNEAQLEKSRLLSDRFSAERPKGSFSTLEIQRTEQGDSAMYLCASSLAQQAFFGQGTRLTVV.

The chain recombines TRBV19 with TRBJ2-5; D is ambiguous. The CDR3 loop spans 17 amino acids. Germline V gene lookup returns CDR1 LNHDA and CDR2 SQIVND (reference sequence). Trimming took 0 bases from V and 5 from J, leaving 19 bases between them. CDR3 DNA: TGTGCCAGTAGTATAGATACATCCCCAGTTTCCCGCGAGACCCAGTACTTC. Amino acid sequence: CASSIDTSPVSRETQYF.

CDR3 sequence reads: CAWSRGYNEQFF. The CDR3 DNA reads TGTGCCTGGAGTCGAGGTTACAATGAGCAGTTCTTC. The chain combines TRBV30 with TRBJ2-1; D gene uncertain. V shed 2 bases and J shed 4 bases, with 6 bases lying between them. This CDR3 has 12 residues. Germline assignment: CDR1 GTSNPN and CDR2 SVGIG (reference sequence).

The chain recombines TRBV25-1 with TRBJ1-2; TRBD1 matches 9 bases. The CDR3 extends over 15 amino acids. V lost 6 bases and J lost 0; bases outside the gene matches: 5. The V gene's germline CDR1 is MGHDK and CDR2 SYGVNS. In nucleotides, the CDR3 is TGTGCCAGCAGGGGGACAGGGCTTACTAACTATGGCTACACCTTC. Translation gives CASRGTGLTNYGYTF.

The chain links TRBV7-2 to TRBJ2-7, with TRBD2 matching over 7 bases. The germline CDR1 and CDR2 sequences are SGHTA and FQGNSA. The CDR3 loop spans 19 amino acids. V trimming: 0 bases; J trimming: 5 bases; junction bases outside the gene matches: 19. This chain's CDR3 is CASSLADHLREGANNEQYF. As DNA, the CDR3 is TGTGCCAGCAGCTTAGCCGATCACCTCAGGGAGGGTGCCAACAACGAGCAGTACTTC. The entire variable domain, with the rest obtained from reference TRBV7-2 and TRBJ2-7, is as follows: GAGVSQSPSNKVTEKGKDVELRCDPISGHTALYWYRQSLGQGLEFLIYFQGNSAPDKSGLPSDRFSAERTGGSVSTLTIQRTQQEDSAVYLCASSLADHLREGANNEQYFGPGTRLTVT.

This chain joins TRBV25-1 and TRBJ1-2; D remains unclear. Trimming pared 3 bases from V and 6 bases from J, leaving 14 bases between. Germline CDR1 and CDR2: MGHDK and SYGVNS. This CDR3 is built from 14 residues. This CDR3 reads CASSEPHLRDGYTF. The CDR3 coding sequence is TGTGCCAGCAGTGAGCCACATTTGAGGGATGGCTACACCTTC.

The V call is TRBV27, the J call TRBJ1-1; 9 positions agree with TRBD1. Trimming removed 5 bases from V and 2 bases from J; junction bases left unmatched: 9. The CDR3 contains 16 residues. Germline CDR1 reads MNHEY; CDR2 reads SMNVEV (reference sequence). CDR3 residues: CASSPLLQGANTEAFF. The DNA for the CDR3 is TGTGCCAGCAGTCCCCTTTTACAGGGGGCTAACACTGAAGCTTTCTTT.

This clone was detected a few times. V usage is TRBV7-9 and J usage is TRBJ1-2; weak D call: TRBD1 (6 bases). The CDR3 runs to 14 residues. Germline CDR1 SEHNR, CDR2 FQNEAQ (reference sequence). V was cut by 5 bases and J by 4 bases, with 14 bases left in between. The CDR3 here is CASSPGTSLYGYTF. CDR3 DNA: TGTGCCAGCAGCCCCGGGACATCCCTCTATGGCTACACCTTC. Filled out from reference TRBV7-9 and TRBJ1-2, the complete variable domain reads DTGVSQNPRHKITKRGQNVTFRCDPISEHNRLYWYRQTLGQGPEFLTYFQNEAQLEKSRLLSDRFSAERPKGSFSTLEIQRTEQGDSAMYLCASSPGTSLYGYTFGSGTRLTVV.

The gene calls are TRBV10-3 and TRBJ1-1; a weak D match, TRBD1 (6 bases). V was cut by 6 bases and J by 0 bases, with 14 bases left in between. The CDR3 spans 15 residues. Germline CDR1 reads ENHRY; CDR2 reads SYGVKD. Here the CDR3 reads CAISPDRAMNTEAFF. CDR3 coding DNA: TGTGCCATCAGCCCGGACAGAGCTATGAACACTGAAGCTTTCTTT.

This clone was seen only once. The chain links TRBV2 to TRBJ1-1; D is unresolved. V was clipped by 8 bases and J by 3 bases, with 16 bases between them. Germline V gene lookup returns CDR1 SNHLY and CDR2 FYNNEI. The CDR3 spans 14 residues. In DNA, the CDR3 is TGTGCCAGCTCCGAGCTCGGGGAGGACACTGAAGCTTTCTTT. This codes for CASSELGEDTEAFF.

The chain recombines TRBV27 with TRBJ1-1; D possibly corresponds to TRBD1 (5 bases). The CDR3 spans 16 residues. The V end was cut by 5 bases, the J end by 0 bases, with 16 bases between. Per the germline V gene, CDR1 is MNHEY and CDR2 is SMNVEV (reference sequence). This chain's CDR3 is CASSALSGAMNTEAFF. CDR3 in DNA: TGTGCCAGCAGTGCTTTGAGCGGGGCTATGAACACTGAAGCTTTCTTT.

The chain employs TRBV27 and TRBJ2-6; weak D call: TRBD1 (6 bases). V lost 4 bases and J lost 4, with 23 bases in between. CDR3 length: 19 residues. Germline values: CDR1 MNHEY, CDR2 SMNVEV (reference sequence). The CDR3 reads CASSSHRDTTYNGANVLTF. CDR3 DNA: TGTGCCAGCAGTTCACACCGGGACACCACATACAACGGGGCCAACGTCCTGACTTTC.

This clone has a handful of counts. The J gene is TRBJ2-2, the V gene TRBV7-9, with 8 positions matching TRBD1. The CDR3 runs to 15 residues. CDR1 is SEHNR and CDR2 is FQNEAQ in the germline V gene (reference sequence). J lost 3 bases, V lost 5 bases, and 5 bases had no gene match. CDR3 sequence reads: CASSPGTGDTGELFF. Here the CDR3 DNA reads TGTGCCAGCAGCCCCGGGACAGGAGACACCGGGGAGCTGTTTTTT.

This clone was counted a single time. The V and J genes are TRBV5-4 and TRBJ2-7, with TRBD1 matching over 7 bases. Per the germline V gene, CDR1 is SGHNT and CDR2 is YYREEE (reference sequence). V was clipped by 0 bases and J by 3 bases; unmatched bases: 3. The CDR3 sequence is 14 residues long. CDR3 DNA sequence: TGTGCCAGCAGCTTGGGTGGGACAGACTACGAGCAGTACTTC. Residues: CASSLGGTDYEQYF.

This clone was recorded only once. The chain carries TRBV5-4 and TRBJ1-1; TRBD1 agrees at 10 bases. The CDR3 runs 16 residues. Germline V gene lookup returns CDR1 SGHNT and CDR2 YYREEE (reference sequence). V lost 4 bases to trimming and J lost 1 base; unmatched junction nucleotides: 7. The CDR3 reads CASSVGGQGKNTEAFF. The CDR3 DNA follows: TGTGCCAGCAGCGTGGGGGGACAGGGGAAGAACACTGAAGCTTTCTTT.

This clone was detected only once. CDR3 amino acids: CASIETGEYSNQPQHF. CDR3 nucleotide sequence: TGTGCCAGCATTGAGACAGGGGAGTATAGCAATCAGCCCCAGCATTTT. The V call is TRBV19, the J call TRBJ1-5, with TRBD1 matching over 8 bases. V shed 9 bases and J 0 bases; nucleotides not matched to a gene: 10. Germline-derived CDR1 and CDR2 are LNHDA and SQIVND (reference sequence). This CDR3 has 16 residues.

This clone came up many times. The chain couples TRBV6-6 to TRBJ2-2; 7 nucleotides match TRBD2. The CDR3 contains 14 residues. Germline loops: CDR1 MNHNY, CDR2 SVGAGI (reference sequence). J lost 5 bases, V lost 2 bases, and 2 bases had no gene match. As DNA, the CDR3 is TGTGCCAGCAGTTACGGGGGGGAAACCGGGGAGCTGTTTTTT. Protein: CASSYGGETGELFF.

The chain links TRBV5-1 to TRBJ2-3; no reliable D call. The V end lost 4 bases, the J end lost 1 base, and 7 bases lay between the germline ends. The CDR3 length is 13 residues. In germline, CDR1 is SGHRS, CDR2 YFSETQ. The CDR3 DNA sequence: TGCGCCAGCAGCCCCAGTGGCACAGATACGCAGTATTTT. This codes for CASSPSGTDTQYF.

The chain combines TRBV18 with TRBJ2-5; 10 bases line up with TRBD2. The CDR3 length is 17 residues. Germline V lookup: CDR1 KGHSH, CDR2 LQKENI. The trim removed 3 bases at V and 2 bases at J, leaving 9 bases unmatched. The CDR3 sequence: CASSPTLAGESQETQYF. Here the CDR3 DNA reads TGTGCCAGCTCACCTACCCTAGCGGGAGAGTCGCAAGAGACCCAGTACTTC.

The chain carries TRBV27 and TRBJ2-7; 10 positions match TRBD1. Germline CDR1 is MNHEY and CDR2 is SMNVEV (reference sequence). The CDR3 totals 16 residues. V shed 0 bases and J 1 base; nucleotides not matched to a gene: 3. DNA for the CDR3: TGTGCCAGCAGTTTATCCGGGACAGGGGAATCCTACGAGCAGTACTTC. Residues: CASSLSGTGESYEQYF.

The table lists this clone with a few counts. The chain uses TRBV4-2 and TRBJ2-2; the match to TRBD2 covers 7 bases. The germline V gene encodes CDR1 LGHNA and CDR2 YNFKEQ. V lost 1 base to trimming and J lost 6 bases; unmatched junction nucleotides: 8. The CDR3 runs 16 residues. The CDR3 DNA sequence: TGTGCCAGCAGCCAAGTTGGGGGAGGGCCGGCCGGGGAGCTGTTTTTT. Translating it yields CASSQVGGGPAGELFF.

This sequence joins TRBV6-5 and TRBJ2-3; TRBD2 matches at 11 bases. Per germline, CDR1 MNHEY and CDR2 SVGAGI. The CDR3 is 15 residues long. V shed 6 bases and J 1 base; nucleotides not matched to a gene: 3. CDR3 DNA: TGTGCCAGCAGCTTTAGCGGGAGGGGCACAGATACGCAGTATTTT. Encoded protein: CASSFSGRGTDTQYF.

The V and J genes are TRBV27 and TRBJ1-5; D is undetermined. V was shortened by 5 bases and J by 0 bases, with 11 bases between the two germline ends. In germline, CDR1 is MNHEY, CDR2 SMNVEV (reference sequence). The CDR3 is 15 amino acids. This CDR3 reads CASSQQQFSNQPQHF. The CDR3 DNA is TGTGCCAGCAGTCAACAACAATTTAGCAATCAGCCCCAGCATTTT.

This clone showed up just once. Here the CDR3 DNA reads TGCGCCAGCAGCCAAGATGTCCAGTTGGATGAGCAGTTCTTC. Translated: CASSQDVQLDEQFF. V is TRBV4-1 and J is TRBJ2-1; D gene unclear. V lost 0 bases and J lost 8, with 11 bases in between. This CDR3 is built from 14 residues. Germline CDR1 is MGHRA and CDR2 is YSYEKL.

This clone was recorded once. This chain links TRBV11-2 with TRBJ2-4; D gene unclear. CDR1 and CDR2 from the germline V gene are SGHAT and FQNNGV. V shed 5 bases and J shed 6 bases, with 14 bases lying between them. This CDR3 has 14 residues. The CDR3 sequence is CASSPRSSPNIQYF. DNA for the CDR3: TGTGCCAGCAGCCCCCGTTCGTCCCCAAACATTCAGTACTTC.

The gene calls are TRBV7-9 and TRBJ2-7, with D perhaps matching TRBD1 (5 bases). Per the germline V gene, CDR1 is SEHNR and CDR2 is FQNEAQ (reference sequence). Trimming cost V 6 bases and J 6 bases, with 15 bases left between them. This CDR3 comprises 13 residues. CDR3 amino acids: CASSQNQGLEQYF. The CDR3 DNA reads TGTGCCAGCAGTCAAAACCAGGGTCTCGAGCAGTACTTC.

The DNA for the CDR3 is TGTGCCAGCAGCGCACCGCTTTGGGGACAGGTGGGCGAGCAGTACTTC. It codes for CASSAPLWGQVGEQYF. The chain employs TRBV11-2 and TRBJ2-7; TRBD1 agrees at 8 bases. The CDR3 runs to 16 residues. CDR1 is SGHAT and CDR2 is FQNNGV in the germline V gene. The V gene end was trimmed by 5 bases and the J gene end by 6 bases; junction bases not matched to a gene: 15.

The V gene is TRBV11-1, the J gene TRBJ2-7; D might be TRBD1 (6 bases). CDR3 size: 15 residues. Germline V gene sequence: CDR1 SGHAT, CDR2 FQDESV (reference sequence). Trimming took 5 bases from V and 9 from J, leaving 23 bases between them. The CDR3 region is CASSPRTDHIDAQYF. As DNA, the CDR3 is TGTGCCAGCAGCCCTCGGACAGATCATATTGATGCGCAGTACTTC.

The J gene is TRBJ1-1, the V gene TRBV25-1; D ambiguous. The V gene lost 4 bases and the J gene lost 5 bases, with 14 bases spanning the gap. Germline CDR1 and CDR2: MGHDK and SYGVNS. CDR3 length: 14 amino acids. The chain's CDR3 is CASSAAGSQTEAFF. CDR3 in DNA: TGTGCCAGCAGTGCTGCCGGGTCCCAAACTGAAGCTTTCTTT.